The 16 T cell receptor beta chains below all came from one sample that was sequenced in a study of blood T cell repertoires in COVID-19. Here immunoSEQ multiplex PCR was the method, and the copy in TCRdb shows in-frame clones only, minus some. The data show 500,000 or so clones, with approximately 90% seen just once and approximately 0.7% held by the top ten. Sequencing input: PBMCs or T cells enriched from blood (not recorded which). Receptors originate from a young woman who had recovered from COVID-19.

The chain joins TRBV7-2 to TRBJ1-2; 7 bases are shared with TRBD1. CDR1 SGHTA and CDR2 FQGNSA come from the germline V gene. This CDR3 region has 16 residues. Trimming cost V 5 bases and J 2 bases; bases outside gene matches: 11. In DNA form, the CDR3 reads TGTGCCAGCAGCCATACTTCCGGGACAGAAAACTATGGCTACACCTTC. It codes for CASSHTSGTENYGYTF.

This chain uses TRBV29-1 with TRBJ1-5; D is possibly TRBD1 (5 bases). The length of the CDR3 is 13 residues. V was trimmed by 7 bases and J by 4 bases, leaving 14 bases between them. Germline lookup yields CDR1 SQVTM and CDR2 ANQGSEA. Here the CDR3 DNA reads TGCAGCGCCGCCGAGGGGAGGAATCAGCCCCAGCATTTT. Translating it yields CSAAEGRNQPQHF.

The chain uses TRBV5-8 and TRBJ1-5; 9 bases are shared with TRBD1. Trimming at V came to 0 bases and at J to 4 bases, leaving 2 bases not matched to a gene. The CDR3 totals 15 residues. Germline assignment: CDR1 SGHTS and CDR2 YDEGEE. CDR3 sequence reads: CASSLVGTGNQPQHF. CDR3 in DNA: TGTGCCAGCAGCTTGGTGGGGACAGGGAATCAGCCCCAGCATTTT.

This chain links TRBV19 with TRBJ1-1; no clear D. CDR1 and CDR2 from the germline V gene are LNHDA and SQIVND (reference sequence). Trimming removed 5 bases at V and 7 bases at J, with 11 bases between. The CDR3 totals 12 residues. CDR3 sequence: CASSPPGFEAFF. CDR3 bases: TGTGCCAGTAGTCCACCGGGATTTGAAGCTTTCTTT.

This clone was found once. The chain combines TRBV15 with TRBJ1-2, with D uncertain. Trimming cost V 4 bases and J 1 base, with 4 bases left between them. This CDR3 is 12 amino acids long. From germline, CDR1 is LNHNV and CDR2 YYDKDF (reference sequence). The CDR3 protein is CATSKYNYGYTF. The CDR3 nucleotides are TGTGCCACCAGCAAATATAACTATGGCTACACCTTC.

This sequence joins TRBV5-6 and TRBJ1-5; D not resolved. Germline-derived CDR1 and CDR2 are SGHDT and YYEEEE. This CDR3 is built from 16 residues. Trimming cost V 5 bases and J 4 bases, with 19 bases left between them. The CDR3 spells CASRYPYLLLNQPQHF. CDR3 bases: TGTGCCAGCAGGTACCCGTACCTGCTACTAAATCAGCCCCAGCATTTT.

The chain employs TRBV9 and TRBJ1-1, with D possibly matching TRBD1 (5 bases). CDR1 and CDR2 from the germline V gene are SGDLS and YYNGEE. This CDR3 contains 13 residues. Trimming cost V 2 bases and J 3 bases, with 8 bases left between them. CDR3: CASSVSGDTEAFF. The CDR3 coding sequence is TGTGCCAGCAGCGTTTCGGGGGACACTGAAGCTTTCTTT.

This sequence joins TRBV5-8 and TRBJ1-6; possibly TRBD1 for D (6 bases). Per germline, CDR1 SGHTS and CDR2 YDEGEE. Trimming took 2 bases from V and 6 from J, leaving 9 bases between them. This CDR3 has 14 amino acids. The CDR3 DNA reads TGTGCCAGCAGCTTTGGACAGCTTAATTCACCCCTCCACTTT. It is translated as CASSFGQLNSPLHF.

The rearrangement uses TRBV4-1 and TRBJ2-3, with 8 bases identical to TRBD1. The ends lost 1 base at V and 0 bases at J; junction bases unmatched: 6. The CDR3 runs to 17 residues. Germline CDR1 MGHRA, CDR2 YSYEKL. The CDR3 region has the DNA TGCGCCAGCAGCCAAGTGGGGACAGGCACTAGCACAGATACGCAGTATTTT. This translates into CASSQVGTGTSTDTQYF.

This clone is a singleton in its sample. This chain uses TRBV6-5 with TRBJ1-2, with D tentatively TRBD1 (5 bases). Germline CDR1 is MNHEY and CDR2 is SVGAGI. The CDR3 is made up of 14 amino acids. V lost 6 bases and J lost 4, with 15 bases in between. CDR3 amino acids: CASRSSLTAYGYTF. DNA of the CDR3: TGTGCCAGCAGATCTTCCTTGACAGCCTATGGCTACACCTTC.

The chain links TRBV2 to TRBJ1-6, with 9 bases aligning to TRBD1. The germline V gene encodes CDR1 SNHLY and CDR2 FYNNEI. The ends lost 5 bases at V and 6 bases at J; junction bases unmatched: 8. CDR3 length: 16 amino acids. The DNA of the CDR3 is TGTGCCAGCAGTTCGGGACCGGGACAGGGTAATTCACCCCTCCACTTT. Translated, it gives CASSSGPGQGNSPLHF. Combining the CDR3 with reference TRBV2 and TRBJ1-6 gives the whole variable domain EPEVTQTPSHQVTQMGQEVILRCVPISNHLYFYWYRQILGQKVEFLVSFYNNEISEKSEIFDDQFSVERPDGSNFTLKIRSTKLEDSAMYFCASSSGPGQGNSPLHFGNGTRLTVT.

The chain links TRBV3-1 (or the pseudogene TRBV3-2) to TRBJ2-7; maybe TRBD2 (5 bases). Per germline, CDR1 LGHDT and CDR2 YNNKEL (reference sequence). V was trimmed by 11 bases and J by 0 bases, leaving 17 bases between them. The CDR3 is made up of 14 amino acids. CDR3 sequence reads: CAAAHSDSSYEQYF. CDR3 DNA sequence: TGTGCCGCGGCCCATAGCGATAGCTCCTACGAGCAGTACTTC.

This clone came up a few times. The chain employs TRBV2 and TRBJ1-1; no firm D call. V lost 8 bases to trimming and J lost 3 bases, with 7 bases between them. CDR3 size: 11 residues. Germline V lookup: CDR1 SNHLY, CDR2 FYNNEI. The CDR3 sequence: CASVRDTEAFF. CDR3 sequence (DNA): TGTGCCAGCGTAAGAGACACTGAAGCTTTCTTT.

V gene TRBV6-5 combines with J gene TRBJ1-2, with D maybe TRBD1 (6 bases). Trimming cost V 2 bases and J 4 bases, with 14 bases left between them. Germline CDR1 reads MNHEY; CDR2 reads SVGAGI. The CDR3 consists of 15 residues. For the CDR3, the DNA is TGTGCCAGCAGTTACACACTTAGGACAGCCTATGGCTACACCTTC. Translating it yields CASSYTLRTAYGYTF.

This sequence joins TRBV18 and TRBJ2-5, with 9 bases lining up with TRBD2. There are 17 residues in the CDR3. Germline V gene sequence: CDR1 KGHSH, CDR2 LQKENI. V dropped 3 bases and J dropped 2; count of bases not matched to a gene: 10. DNA of the CDR3: TGTGCCAGCTCACCTATTTCTAGCGGGGACCTTCAAGAGACCCAGTACTTC. It translates to CASSPISSGDLQETQYF.

Concerning this clone itself: At one end, the junction sequence differs from germline, possibly due to a read error. The chain combines TRBV7-8 with TRBJ1-1; no clear D. CDR3 length: 13 amino acids. Germline CDR1 SGHVS, CDR2 FQNEAQ. The CDR3 protein is CASSWSLNIEAFF. CDR3 coding DNA: TGTGCCAGCAGCTGGAGCCTGAACATTGAAGCTTTCTTT.